The 30 T cell receptor beta chains below come from one sample, sequenced in a study of T-cell memory formation after mild COVID-19. TCRdb independently ran MiXCR on the 5' RACE reads; one entry per CDR3 protein. Among about 470,000 distinct CDR3 sequences listed, about 23% were seen once. Sequencing used PBMCs or a T cell subset sorted from them (not recorded which). These receptors all stem from an adult woman who had mild COVID-19 (a few samples of this study predate the infection). Cell type and time point are not known.

V gene TRBV5-6 combines with J gene TRBJ2-7, with D perhaps TRBD2 (6 bases). CDR1 SGHDT and CDR2 YYEEEE come from the germline V gene. The V and J ends lost 0 bases and 6 bases respectively, with 13 bases between them. The CDR3 is 14 amino acids. The CDR3 bases are TGTGCCAGCAGCTTGGGACTAGATAGAAGCGAGCAGTACTTC. It encodes CASSLGLDRSEQYF.

The V gene is TRBV29-1, the J gene TRBJ2-7; D is ambiguous. CDR3 length: 11 amino acids. V lost 5 bases, J lost 3 bases, and 8 bases lay in between. CDR1 and CDR2 from the germline V gene are SQVTM and ANQGSEA. The DNA for the CDR3 is TGCAGCGTTCAGAACCTCTACGAGCAGTACTTC. This translates into CSVQNLYEQYF.

This clonotype showed up just a few times. The rearrangement links TRBV24-1 to TRBJ1-5, with TRBD1 identical over 7 bases. The ends lost 9 bases at V and 4 bases at J; junction bases unmatched: 5. This CDR3 contains 13 residues. CDR1 is KGHDR and CDR2 is SFDVKD in the germline V gene. For the CDR3, the DNA is TGTGCCACCGGGAAACAGGGGAATCAGCCCCAGCATTTT. This sequence encodes CATGKQGNQPQHF.

This chain joins TRBV7-6 and TRBJ2-5; possibly TRBD1 for D (6 bases). The CDR3 extends over 16 amino acids. The germline gives CDR1 SGHVS, CDR2 FNYEAQ. V lost 4 bases and J 2 bases, leaving 17 bases between the germline ends. CDR3 nucleotides: TGTGCCAGCAGCTCACAGACAGGCCAAGGGCAAGAGACCCAGTACTTC. It is translated as CASSSQTGQGQETQYF.

The chain uses TRBV9 and TRBJ2-3, with TRBD2 identical over 7 bases. CDR3 length: 16 residues. From germline, CDR1 is SGDLS and CDR2 YYNGEE. Trimming took 0 bases from V and 2 from J; bases not matched to a gene: 6. The CDR3, as DNA: TGTGCCAGCAGCGTAGCTGAGTGGGACTACACAGATACGCAGTATTTT. This translates into CASSVAEWDYTDTQYF.

The chain couples TRBV24-1 to TRBJ2-3, with TRBD1 matching over 9 bases. This CDR3 has 17 amino acids. J lost 1 base, V lost 3 bases, and 7 bases had no gene match. The germline gives CDR1 KGHDR, CDR2 SFDVKD. The CDR3 sequence: CATSDTGTGLGTDTQYF. The DNA of the CDR3 is TGTGCCACCAGTGATACCGGGACAGGGTTGGGCACAGATACGCAGTATTTT.

This chain joins TRBV20-1 and TRBJ2-1; 11 bases align to TRBD2. V was clipped by 2 bases and J by 3 bases; unmatched bases: 3. CDR1 and CDR2 from the germline V gene are DFQATT and SNEGSKA (reference sequence). The CDR3 sequence is 15 residues long. CDR3 sequence reads: CSARTSGSIYNEQFF. In DNA form, the CDR3 reads TGCAGTGCTAGAACTAGCGGGAGCATCTACAATGAGCAGTTCTTC.

The chain couples TRBV20-1 to TRBJ2-3; possibly TRBD1 or TRBD2 for D (7 bases each). The length of the CDR3 is 16 residues. The V gene's germline CDR1 is DFQATT and CDR2 SNEGSKA (reference sequence). Between the trimmed V and J ends, which lost 4 bases and 2 bases, there was a span of 19 bases. Here the CDR3 reads CSATRRQGGNTDTQYF. CDR3 in DNA: TGCAGTGCTACCCGACGACAGGGAGGGAACACAGATACGCAGTATTTT.

The chain uses TRBV6-2 or TRBV6-3 and TRBJ2-3; tentatively, D is TRBD1 (6 bases). Deletions cut 11 bases from V and 3 bases from J, with 15 bases between. Germline values: CDR1 MNHEY, CDR2 SVGEGT. CDR3 length equals 13 residues. The CDR3 coding sequence is TGTGCCTCCCAGGGGAGTCTGACAGATACGCAGTATTTT. This translates into CASQGSLTDTQYF.

This clonotype has at least ten counts. This sequence joins TRBV3-1 and TRBJ1-5, with D maybe TRBD1 (6 bases). Trimming stripped 6 bases from V and 2 bases from J, with 11 bases between. The CDR3 loop spans 14 amino acids. The germline V gene has CDR1 LGHDT and CDR2 YNNKEL (reference sequence). The CDR3 region has the DNA TGTGCCAGCAGTCAGGGGAGCGGCAATCAGCCCCAGCATTTT. Encoded protein: CASSQGSGNQPQHF.

The table lists this clonotype with a few counts. V usage is TRBV5-4 and J usage is TRBJ2-1, with 12 bases lining up with TRBD2. The germline V gene encodes CDR1 SGHNT and CDR2 YYREEE (reference sequence). The CDR3 extends over 15 amino acids. V trimming: 0 bases; J trimming: 10 bases; junction bases outside the gene matches: 5. The CDR3 spells CASSLAWTSGKEQFF. The CDR3 bases are TGTGCCAGCAGCTTGGCGTGGACTAGCGGGAAGGAGCAGTTCTTC. The whole variable domain, remainder taken from reference TRBV5-4 and TRBJ2-1, is ETGVTQSPTHLIKTRGQQVTLRCSSQSGHNTVSWYQQALGQGPQFIFQYYREEENGRGNFPPRFSGLQFPNYSSELNVNALELDDSALYLCASSLAWTSGKEQFFGPGTRLTVL.

V is TRBV5-1 and J is TRBJ1-6; D not certain. CDR1 SGHRS and CDR2 YFSETQ come from the germline V gene. V was pared by 1 base and J by 5 bases, with 7 bases between. The CDR3 covers 14 residues. The CDR3 loop is CASSLRQNNSPLHF. DNA for the CDR3: TGCGCCAGCAGCTTGCGGCAGAATAATTCACCCCTCCACTTT.

Only a few counts were recorded for this clonotype. The chain has TRBV11-2 and TRBJ2-5; D is unresolved. V lost 1 base, J lost 2 bases, and 14 bases lay in between. Germline CDR1 is SGHAT and CDR2 is FQNNGV. The CDR3 extends over 16 amino acids. CDR3 sequence (DNA): TGTGCCAGCAGCTTAGGAGGACGGCGGCTTCAAGAGACCCAGTACTTC. Translating gives CASSLGGRRLQETQYF. Using reference TRBV11-2 and TRBJ2-5 for the parts outside the CDR3, the full variable domain is EAGVAQSPRYKIIEKRQSVAFWCNPISGHATLYWYQQILGQGPKLLIQFQNNGVVDDSQLPKDRFSAERLKGVDSTLKIQPAKLEDSAVYLCASSLGGRRLQETQYFGPGTRLLVL.

The genes are TRBV4-3 and TRBJ2-1; 10 nucleotides align to TRBD2. Germline lookup yields CDR1 LGHNA and CDR2 YSLEER. The CDR3 is 16 residues long. The V gene end was trimmed by 8 bases and the J gene end by 7 bases; junction bases not matched to a gene: 14. The CDR3 nucleotides are TGCGCCAGCTCCTGGGGTGCTAGCGGGAGAAGTAATGAGCAGTTCTTC. Its protein is CASSWGASGRSNEQFF.

This clonotype occurred many times. V usage is TRBV12-3 or TRBV12-4 and J usage is TRBJ1-5; D unresolved. V was cut by 6 bases and J by 2 bases, with 11 bases left in between. CDR3 length equals 14 residues. CDR3 nucleotide sequence: TGTGCCAGCAGCTTGGGTAGGGGCAATCAGCCCCAGCATTTT. Its translation: CASSLGRGNQPQHF.

This chain joins TRBV5-4 and TRBJ2-3, with TRBD2 matching over 13 bases. Looked up from germline, CDR1 is SGHNT and CDR2 is YYREEE (reference sequence). Trimming took 4 bases from V and 6 from J; bases not matched to a gene: 8. The CDR3 has 16 residues. CDR3 nucleotides: TGTGCCAGCAGCGTCGGACTAGCGGGGGAGTCGGATACGCAGTATTTT. It specifies CASSVGLAGESDTQYF.

The chain employs TRBV12-3 or TRBV12-4 and TRBJ2-3; 10 nucleotides match TRBD2. V shed 6 bases and J 4 bases; nucleotides not matched to a gene: 10. There are 16 residues in the CDR3. DNA of the CDR3: TGTGCCAGCAGCCCCAGCGGGAGGGTCGATTCAGATACGCAGTATTTT. It specifies CASSPSGRVDSDTQYF.

The gene calls are TRBV5-4 and TRBJ2-2, with 7 positions matching TRBD2. From germline, CDR1 is SGHNT and CDR2 YYREEE (reference sequence). The J segment lost 1 base and the V segment lost 4 bases, leaving 7 bases of the junction unmatched. The CDR3 runs 16 residues. CDR3 sequence (DNA): TGTGCCAGCAGCCCCGGGGGGTTCGTGAACACCGGGGAGCTGTTTTTT. Translation: CASSPGGFVNTGELFF.

This clonotype was counted only a few times. This sequence joins TRBV15 and TRBJ2-3, with a possible D match to TRBD2 (6 bases). Trimming removed 5 bases at V and 1 base at J, with 13 bases between. CDR3 length equals 15 residues. The V gene's germline CDR1 is LNHNV and CDR2 YYDKDF (reference sequence). The CDR3 nucleotides read TGTGCCACCAGCCTTCCACTAGCAGGCACAGATACGCAGTATTTT. Protein: CATSLPLAGTDTQYF.

The CDR3 DNA sequence: TGCAGTGCTACAGTGAACACTGAAGCTTTCTTT. The encoded protein is CSATVNTEAFF. The chain is built from TRBV20-1 and TRBJ1-1; D gene ambiguous. In germline, CDR1 is DFQATT, CDR2 SNEGSKA (reference sequence). Between the trimmed V and J ends, which lost 4 bases and 0 bases, there was a span of 3 bases. This CDR3 has 11 amino acids.

This rearrangement joins TRBV5-1 to TRBJ1-2; possibly TRBD1 for D (5 bases). Trimming left V 0 bases short and J 2 bases short, with 11 bases between. CDR3 length: 15 amino acids. Germline V gene sequence: CDR1 SGHRS, CDR2 YFSETQ. The CDR3 loop reads CASSLEEGWNYGYTF. The CDR3 DNA reads TGCGCCAGCAGCTTGGAGGAGGGGTGGAACTATGGCTACACCTTC. Full variable domain (rest looked up from reference TRBV5-1 and TRBJ1-2): KAGVTQTPRYLIKTRGQQVTLSCSPISGHRSVSWYQQTPGQGLQFLFEYFSETQRNKGNFPGRFSGRQFSNSRSEMNVSTLELGDSALYLCASSLEEGWNYGYTFGSGTRLTVV.

This clonotype showed up just a few times. This rearrangement joins TRBV19 to TRBJ1-1, with a weak D call TRBD1 (5 bases). This CDR3 has 14 residues. V lost 9 bases, J lost 0 bases, and 14 bases lay in between. CDR1 is LNHDA, CDR2 SQIVND, per germline (reference sequence). CDR3: CASFPGLLNTEAFF. CDR3 bases: TGTGCCAGCTTTCCGGGACTGCTGAACACTGAAGCTTTCTTT.

This clonotype came up a few times. This chain joins TRBV13 and TRBJ2-1; 11 bases line up with TRBD2. V shed 3 bases, J shed 7 bases, and the junction held 8 bases outside the gene matches. CDR3 size: 16 residues. Germline V CDR1 and CDR2: PRHDT, FYEKMQ (reference sequence). The CDR3 DNA reads TGTGCCAGCAGCTTCCCACTAGCGGGAGTTGGGAATGAGCAGTTCTTC. Translation gives CASSFPLAGVGNEQFF.

The CDR3 sequence: CSVGVLEYEQYF. The CDR3 DNA is TGCAGCGTTGGGGTTCTCGAGTACGAGCAGTACTTC. The chain has TRBV29-1 and TRBJ2-7; D uncertain. Germline V CDR1 and CDR2: SQVTM, ANQGSEA. This CDR3 contains 12 residues. V was cut by 4 bases and J by 4 bases, with 11 bases left in between.

This chain joins TRBV15 and TRBJ1-5; no clear D gene. This CDR3 is 17 amino acids long. Germline CDR1 reads LNHNV; CDR2 reads YYDKDF (reference sequence). V gave up 1 base and J gave up 4 bases, with 17 bases separating them. The CDR3 DNA sequence: TGTGCCACCAGCAGAGTTGAGGAGGGCTTAACTAATCAGCCCCAGCATTTT. Translating gives CATSRVEEGLTNQPQHF.

This clonotype was counted between two and nine times. The chain combines TRBV24-1 with TRBJ2-3; D not certain. The V and J ends lost 9 bases and 8 bases respectively, with 14 bases between them. Germline V CDR1 and CDR2: KGHDR, SFDVKD. The CDR3 runs 12 residues. The CDR3 region is CATARGSGTQYF. The CDR3 nucleotides read TGTGCCACCGCGAGAGGCTCCGGTACGCAGTATTTT.

With respect to this clonotype: The junction does not match germline at one end; this may be a read error. V gene TRBV9 combines with J gene TRBJ1-5; the match to TRBD1 covers 7 bases. Germline V gene lookup returns CDR1 SGDLS and CDR2 YYNGEE. The CDR3 has 15 residues. The CDR3 nucleotides read TGTGCCAGCAGCGTAGAGGTTGGGAAGGGACAGCCCAAGCATTTT. Translated: CASSVEVGKGQPKHF.

V is TRBV19 and J is TRBJ2-1, with a tentative D call TRBD1 (7 bases). Germline values: CDR1 LNHDA, CDR2 SQIVND (reference sequence). The CDR3 is 16 amino acids. The ends were cut back, 3 bases at V and 3 bases at J, with 15 bases in the middle. The CDR3 spells CASSIRRGQGYNEQFF. CDR3 coding DNA: TGTGCCAGTAGTATCAGGAGGGGGCAGGGCTACAATGAGCAGTTCTTC.

This clonotype was picked up a small number of times. The chain joins TRBV12-3 or TRBV12-4 to TRBJ2-1; D unclear. This CDR3 is 14 amino acids long. V shed 3 bases and J shed 3 bases, with 9 bases lying between them. The CDR3 spells CASSLVAVYNEQFF. The DNA for the CDR3 is TGTGCCAGCAGTTTGGTGGCAGTCTACAATGAGCAGTTCTTC.

The chain recombines TRBV6-6 with TRBJ1-2; 10 bases fit TRBD1. The CDR3 is made up of 16 amino acids. The V gene's germline CDR1 is MNHNY and CDR2 SVGAGI (reference sequence). J was trimmed by 3 bases and V by 3 bases; bases with no gene match: 7. CDR3 nucleotides: TGTGCCAGCAGTTATTCGATTGGACAGGGGGACTATGGCTACACCTTC. Protein sequence: CASSYSIGQGDYGYTF.